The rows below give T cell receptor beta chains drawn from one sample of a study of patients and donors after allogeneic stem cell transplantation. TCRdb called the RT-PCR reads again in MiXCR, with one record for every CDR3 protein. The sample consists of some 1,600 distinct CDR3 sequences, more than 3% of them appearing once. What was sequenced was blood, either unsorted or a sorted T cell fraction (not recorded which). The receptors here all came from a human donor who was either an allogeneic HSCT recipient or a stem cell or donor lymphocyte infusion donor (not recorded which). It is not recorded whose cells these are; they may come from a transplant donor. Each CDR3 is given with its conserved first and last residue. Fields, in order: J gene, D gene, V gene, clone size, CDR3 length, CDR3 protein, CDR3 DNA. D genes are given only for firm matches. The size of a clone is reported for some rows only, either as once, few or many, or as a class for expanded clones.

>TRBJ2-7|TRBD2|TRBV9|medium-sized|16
CASSAGLAGAPYEQYF
TGTGCCAGCAGCGCCGGACTAGCGGGAGCCCCCTACGAGCAGTACTTC
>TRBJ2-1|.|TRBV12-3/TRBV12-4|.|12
CASSLAAAEQFF
TGTGCCAGCAGTTTGGCAGCGGCTGAGCAGTTCTTC
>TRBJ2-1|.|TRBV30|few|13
CAWRNPPGAEQFF
TGTGCCTGGCGAAACCCCCCAGGGGCTGAGCAGTTCTTC
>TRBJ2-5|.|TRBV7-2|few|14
CASSFGGQQETQYF
TGTGCCAGCAGCTTCGGGGGACAGCAAGAGACCCAGTACTTC
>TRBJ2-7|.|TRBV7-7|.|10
CASSLVKQYF
TGTGCTAGCAGCTTAGTAAAGCAGTACTTC
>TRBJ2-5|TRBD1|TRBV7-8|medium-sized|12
CASSSRGQVQYF
TGTGCCAGCAGCTCCCGTGGACAGGTCCAATACTTC
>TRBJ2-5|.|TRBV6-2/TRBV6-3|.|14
CASIRSGSQETQYF
TGTGCCAGCATACGGAGCGGCTCACAAGAGACCCAGTACTTC
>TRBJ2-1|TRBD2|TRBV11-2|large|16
CASSLESGGGYNEQFF
TGTGCCAGCAGCTTAGAGTCGGGAGGCGGTTACAATGAGCAGTTCTTC
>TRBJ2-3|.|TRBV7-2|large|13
CASSAGGTDTQYF
TGTGCCAGCAGTGCCGGGGGCACAGATACGCAGTATTTT
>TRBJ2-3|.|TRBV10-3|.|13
CAISEPRTDTQYF
TGTGCCATCAGTGAGCCCCGCACAGATACGCAGTATTTT
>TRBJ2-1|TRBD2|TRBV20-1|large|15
CSASSGRPSYNEQFF
TGCAGTGCTTCTAGCGGGAGGCCATCCTACAATGAGCAGTTCTTC
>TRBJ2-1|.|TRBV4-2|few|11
CASSRLDEQFF
TGTGCCAGCAGCCGACTAGATGAGCAGTTCTTC
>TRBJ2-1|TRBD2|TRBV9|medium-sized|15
CASSVETSGNNEQFF
TGTGCCAGCAGCGTCGAGACTAGCGGAAACAATGAGCAGTTCTTC
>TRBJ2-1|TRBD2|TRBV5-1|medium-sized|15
CASSLGGSVLNEQFF
TGCGCCAGCAGCTTGGGCGGGAGTGTTTTGAATGAGCAGTTCTTC
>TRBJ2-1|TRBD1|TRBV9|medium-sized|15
CASIRQGVEINEQFF
TGTGCCAGCATCAGACAGGGGGTCGAAATCAATGAGCAGTTCTTC
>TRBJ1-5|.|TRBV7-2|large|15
CASSLVAHSNQPQHF
TGTGCCAGCAGCTTAGTGGCACATAGCAATCAGCCCCAGCATTTT
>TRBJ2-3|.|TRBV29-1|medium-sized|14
CSVGRGMSTDTQYF
TGCAGCGTTGGCCGCGGGATGAGCACAGATACGCAGTATTTT
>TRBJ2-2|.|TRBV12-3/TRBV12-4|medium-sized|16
CASSLSGTANTGELFF
TGTGCCAGCAGTTTATCCGGGACGGCGAACACCGGGGAGCTGTTTTTT
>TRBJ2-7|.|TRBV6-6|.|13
CASSPTGGDEQYF
TGTGCCAGCAGTCCAACTGGCGGGGACGAGCAGTACTTC
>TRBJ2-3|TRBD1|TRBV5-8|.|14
CASSSGTDTDTQYF
TGTGCCAGCAGTTCCGGGACAGACACAGATACGCAGTATTTT
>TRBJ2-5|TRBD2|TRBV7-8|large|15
CASSSDMTSRETQYF
TGTGCCAGCAGCTCAGACATGACTAGCCGAGAGACCCAGTACTTC
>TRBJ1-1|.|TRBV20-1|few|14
CSARTGSVNTEAFF
TGCAGTGCTAGGACAGGTTCCGTGAACACTGAAGCTTTCTTT
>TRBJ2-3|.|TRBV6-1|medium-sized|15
CASSTGTLRTDTQYF
TGTGCCAGCAGTACCGGGACTTTGAGAACAGATACGCAGTATTTT
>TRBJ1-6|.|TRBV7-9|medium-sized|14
CASSLGQDNSPLHF
TGTGCCAGCAGCTTAGGTCAGGATAATTCACCCCTCCACTTT
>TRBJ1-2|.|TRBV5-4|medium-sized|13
CASSPEGNYGYTF
TGTGCCAGCAGCCCCGAAGGGAACTATGGCTACACCTTC
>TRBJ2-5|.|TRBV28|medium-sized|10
CASRQETQYF
TGTGCCAGCCGCCAAGAGACCCAGTACTTC
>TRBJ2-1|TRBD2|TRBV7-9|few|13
CASSPTAGREKIF
TGTGCCAGCAGCCCGACCGCGGGGCGGGAGAAAATCTTC
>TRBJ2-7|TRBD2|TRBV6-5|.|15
CASRSAGGGRYEQYF
TGTGCCAGCAGGTCGGCGGGGGGAGGAAGGTACGAGCAGTACTTC
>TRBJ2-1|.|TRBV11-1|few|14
CASSVGDAYNEQFF
TGTGCCAGCAGCGTTGGGGATGCCTACAATGAGCAGTTCTTC
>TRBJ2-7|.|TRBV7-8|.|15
CASSSPGGGLREQYF
TGTGCCAGCAGCTCTCCTGGCGGGGGCCTCCGCGAGCAGTACTTC
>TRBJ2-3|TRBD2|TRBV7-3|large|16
CASSLKGTTVTDTQYF
TGTGCCAGCAGCTTAAAAGGGACTACCGTCACAGATACGCAGTATTTT
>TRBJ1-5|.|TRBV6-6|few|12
CASGGDNQPQHF
TGTGCCAGCGGAGGCGACAATCAGCCCCAGCATTTT
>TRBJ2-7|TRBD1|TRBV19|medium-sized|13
CASSRDRAYEQYF
TGTGCCAGTAGCCGGGACAGGGCCTACGAGCAGTACTTC
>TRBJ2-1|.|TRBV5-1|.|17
CASSSLSGALGRNEQFF
TGCGCCAGCAGCTCGCTGTCCGGGGCCCTTGGGCGGAATGAGCAGTTCTTC
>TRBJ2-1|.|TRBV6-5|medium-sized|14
CASRGLTSFNEQFF
TGTGCCTCGCGAGGCCTAACGTCGTTTAATGAGCAGTTCTTC
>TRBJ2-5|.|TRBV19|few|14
CASSIPGIQETQYF
TGTGCCAGTAGTATCCCGGGAATACAAGAGACCCAGTACTTC
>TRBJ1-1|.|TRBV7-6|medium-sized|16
CASSPGTAILNTEAFF
TGTGCCAGCAGCCCTGGGACGGCCATCTTAAACACTGAAGCTTTCTTT
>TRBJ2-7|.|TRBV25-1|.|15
CASSDPGDGRYEQYF
TGTGCCAGCAGTGACCCTGGGGACGGACGCTACGAGCAGTACTTC
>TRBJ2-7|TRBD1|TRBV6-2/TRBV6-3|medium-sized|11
CATKDRDEQYF
TGTGCCACCAAGGACAGGGACGAGCAGTACTTC
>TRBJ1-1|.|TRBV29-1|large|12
CSVEGGRLKAFF
TGCAGCGTTGAAGGCGGAAGATTAAAAGCTTTCTTT
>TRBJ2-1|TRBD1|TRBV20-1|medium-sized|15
CSARPGQSLSDEQFF
TGCAGTGCTAGGCCGGGACAGAGCCTTAGCGATGAGCAGTTCTTC
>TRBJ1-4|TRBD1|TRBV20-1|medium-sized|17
CSARDSRFGDRGEKLFF
TGCAGTGCTAGAGATTCGCGGTTTGGGGACAGGGGGGAAAAACTGTTTTTT
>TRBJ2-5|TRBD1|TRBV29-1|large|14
CSVDRRQGWKTQYF
TGCAGCGTAGACCGCAGACAGGGGTGGAAGACCCAGTACTTC
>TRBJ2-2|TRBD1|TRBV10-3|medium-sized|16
CAISTGTGLNTGELFF
TGTGCCATCAGTACCGGGACAGGGCTGAACACCGGGGAGCTGTTTTTT
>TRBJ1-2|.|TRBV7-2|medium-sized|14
CASSLRPTSQGYTF
TGTGCCAGCAGCTTAAGGCCAACCTCCCAGGGCTACACCTTC
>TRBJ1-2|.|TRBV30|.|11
CAWSVGNWYTF
TGTGCCTGGAGTGTGGGCAACTGGTACACCTTC